This T cell receptor beta chain was documented in a study of Tregs in tolerant kidney transplant recipients. Study-level background: Donor B cells were activated for nine to ten days on irradiated CD40L-expressing 3T3 cells.

Assay used: immunoSEQ multiplex PCR; TCRdb lists only in-frame clones, some missing. The sample holds approximately 11,000 clones, about 90% seen once. With regard to this clone: Its antigen is not known.

Germline CDR1 is SGHRS and CDR2 is YFSETQ. The CDR3 is 16 amino acids. The V end was cut by 3 bases, the J end by 0 bases, with 13 bases between. Broader study findings: Nucleotide sequences could not be compared across some patients' samples due to primer changes. Tolerant patients' donor-specific Tregs expanded beyond overall Tregs, suggesting antigen-driven growth. Few patients were studied, so findings need validation in larger groups.

This receptor was obtained from a human patient who received a combined kidney and bone marrow transplant. This rearrangement joins TRBV5-1 to TRBJ1-3; maybe TRBD1 (5 bases). Sequenced here: Tregs from blood cultured with allogeneic cells, sampled before the transplant. CDR3: CASSWTGTHSGNTIYF. As DNA, the CDR3 is TGCGCCAGCAGCTGGACCGGGACCCACTCTGGAAACACCATATATTTT.